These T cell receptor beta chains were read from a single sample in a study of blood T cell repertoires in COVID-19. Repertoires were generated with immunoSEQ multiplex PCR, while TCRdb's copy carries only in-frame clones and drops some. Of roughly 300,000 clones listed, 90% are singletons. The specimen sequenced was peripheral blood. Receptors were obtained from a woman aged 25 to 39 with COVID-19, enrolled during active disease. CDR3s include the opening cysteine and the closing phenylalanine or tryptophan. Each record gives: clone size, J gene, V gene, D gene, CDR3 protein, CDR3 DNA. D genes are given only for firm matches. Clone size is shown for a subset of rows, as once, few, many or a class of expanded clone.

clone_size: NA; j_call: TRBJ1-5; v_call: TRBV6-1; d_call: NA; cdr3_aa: CASSEALGGGNQPQHF; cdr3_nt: TGTGCCAGCAGTGAAGCGCTCGGGGGAGGCAATCAGCCCCAGCATTTT
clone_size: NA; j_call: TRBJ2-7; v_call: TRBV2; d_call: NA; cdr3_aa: CAGGTAYEQYF; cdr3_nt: TGTGCCGGGGGGACGGCCTACGAGCAGTACTTC
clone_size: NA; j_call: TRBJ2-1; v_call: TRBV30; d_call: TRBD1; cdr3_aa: CAWSTQGVEEQFF; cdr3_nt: TGTGCCTGGAGTACACAGGGGGTAGAGGAGCAGTTCTTC
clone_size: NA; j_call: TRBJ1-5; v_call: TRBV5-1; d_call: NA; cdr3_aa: CASSESRDQPQHF; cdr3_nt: TGCGCCAGCAGCGAGAGCAGGGATCAGCCCCAGCATTTT
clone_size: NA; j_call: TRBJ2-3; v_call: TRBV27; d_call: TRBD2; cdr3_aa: CASSRAPRASGRDHTDTQYF; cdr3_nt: TGTGCCAGCAGCCGTGCCCCCCGGGCTAGCGGGAGGGACCACACAGATACGCAGTATTTT
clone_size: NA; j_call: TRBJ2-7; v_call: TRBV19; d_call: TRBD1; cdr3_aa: CASSPGTAAYEQYF; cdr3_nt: TGTGCCAGTAGTCCCGGGACAGCCGCCTACGAGCAGTACTTC
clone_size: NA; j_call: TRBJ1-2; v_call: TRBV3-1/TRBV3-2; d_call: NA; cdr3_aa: CASSPSVGTPYGYTF; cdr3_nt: TGTGCCAGCAGCCCATCCGTCGGGACACCGTATGGCTACACCTTC
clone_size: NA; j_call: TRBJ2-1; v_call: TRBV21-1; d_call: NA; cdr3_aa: CASSQRLNGFHEQFF; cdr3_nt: TGTGCCAGCAGCCAGAGACTGAATGGCTTCCATGAGCAGTTCTTC
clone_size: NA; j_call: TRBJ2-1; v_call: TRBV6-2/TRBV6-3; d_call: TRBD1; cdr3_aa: CASSYRDRVFNEQFF; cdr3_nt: TGTGCCAGCAGTTACCGCGACAGGGTCTTCAATGAGCAGTTCTTC
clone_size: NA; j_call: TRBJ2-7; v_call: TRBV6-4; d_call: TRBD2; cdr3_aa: CASSDYLAGVRVGFTEQYF; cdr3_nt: TGTGCCAGCAGTGACTATCTAGCGGGAGTGCGGGTGGGGTTTACCGAGCAGTACTTC
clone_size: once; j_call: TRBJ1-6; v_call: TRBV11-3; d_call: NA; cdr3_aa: CASSLSGVNSPLHF; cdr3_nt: TGTGCCAGCAGCTTATCAGGGGTTAATTCACCCCTCCACTTT
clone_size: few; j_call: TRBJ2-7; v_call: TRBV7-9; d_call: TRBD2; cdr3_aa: CASSSLTSGSSYEQYF; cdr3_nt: TGTGCCAGCAGCTCCCTGACTAGCGGGAGCTCCTACGAGCAGTACTTC
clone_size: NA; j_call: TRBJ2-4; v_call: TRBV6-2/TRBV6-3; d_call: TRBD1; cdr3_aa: CASSYGQVSNQYF; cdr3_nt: TGTGCCAGCAGTTACGGACAGGTTTCTAATCAGTACTTC
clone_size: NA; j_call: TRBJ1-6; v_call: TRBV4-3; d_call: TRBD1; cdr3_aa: CASSLDRAAVALHF; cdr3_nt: TGCGCCAGCAGCTTGGACAGGGCGGCGGTGGCCCTCCACTTT
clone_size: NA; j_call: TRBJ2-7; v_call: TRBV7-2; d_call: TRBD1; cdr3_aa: CASSLSRRTGSYEQYF; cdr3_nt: TGTGCCAGCAGCTTAAGTAGAAGGACAGGGTCCTACGAGCAGTACTTC
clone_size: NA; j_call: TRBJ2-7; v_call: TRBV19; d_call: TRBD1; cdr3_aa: CASSGQGAFYEQYF; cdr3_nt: TGTGCCAGTAGCGGACAGGGGGCATTCTACGAGCAGTACTTC
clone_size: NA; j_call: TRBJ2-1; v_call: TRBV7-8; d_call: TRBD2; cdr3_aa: CASSLVGGRNNEQFF; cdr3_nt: TGTGCCAGCAGCTTAGTTGGCGGGAGAAACAATGAGCAGTTCTTC
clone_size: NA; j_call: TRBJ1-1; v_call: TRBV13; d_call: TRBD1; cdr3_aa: CASSFTGAAEAFF; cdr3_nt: TGTGCCAGCAGCTTTACAGGGGCCGCCGAAGCTTTCTTT
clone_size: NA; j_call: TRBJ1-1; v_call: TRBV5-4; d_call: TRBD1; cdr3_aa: CASSLILGQGLNTEAFF; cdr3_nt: TGTGCCAGCAGCTTGATCTTGGGACAGGGACTGAACACTGAAGCTTTCTTT